Below, 31 T cell receptor beta chains from the same sample are listed, as sequenced in a study of T-cell reconstitution after alpha-beta-depleted transplantation in children. Unique molecular identifiers were incorporated into the prepared TCRbeta library. MiXCR, applied by TCRdb to the PCR reads, yields one record per CDR3 protein. The sample shows some 600,000 distinct CDR3 sequences, roughly 13% of them seen only once. The sample here was PBMCs, mostly from graft donor cells, taken 360 days after TCRalphabeta/CD19-depleted stem cell transplant. All receptors come from a male patient under 18 who had a stem cell transplant for acute myeloid leukemia, so the T cells may come from the graft donor.

This clonotype was counted at least ten times. This chain joins TRBV24-1 and TRBJ2-5; TRBD1 or TRBD2 may be the D gene (5 bases each). Looked up from germline, CDR1 is KGHDR and CDR2 is SFDVKD. The CDR3 spans 15 residues. Between the trimmed V and J ends, which lost 2 bases and 3 bases, there was a span of 12 bases. CDR3 nucleotides: TGTGCCACCAGTGATTCCGGGACGCCGAAAGAGACCCAGTACTTC. This codes for CATSDSGTPKETQYF.

This clonotype was found a few times. The chain has TRBV11-1 and TRBJ2-7; 9 bases map to TRBD2. CDR3 size: 15 residues. Losses at the gene ends were 5 bases for V and 4 bases for J; bases not matched to a gene: 9. Per the germline V gene, CDR1 is SGHAT and CDR2 is FQDESV (reference sequence). CDR3 DNA sequence: TGTGCCAGCAGCCGATCGACTAGCGGAGTTTACGAGCAGTACTTC. Residues: CASSRSTSGVYEQYF.

This clonotype has just a few counts. The chain's CDR3 is CASRTGTLRVDEQFF. In DNA, the CDR3 is TGTGCCAGCAGAACCGGGACTCTCAGAGTGGATGAGCAGTTCTTC. The chain is built from TRBV12-3 or TRBV12-4 and TRBJ2-1; D possibly corresponds to TRBD2 (6 bases). This CDR3 spans 15 amino acids. V lost 6 bases, J lost 8 bases, and 20 bases lay in between.

CDR3 residues: CASSLIFLGTNYGYTF. Here the CDR3 DNA reads TGTGCCAGCAGCTTAATCTTCTTAGGTACTAACTATGGCTACACCTTC. J is TRBJ1-2 and V is TRBV7-2; D remains ambiguous. Germline V lookup: CDR1 SGHTA, CDR2 FQGNSA. CDR3 length equals 16 residues. V was clipped by 2 bases and J by 0 bases, with 13 bases between them.

In its sample, this clonotype was seen a few times. The chain carries TRBV6-2 or TRBV6-3 and TRBJ1-1, with D maybe TRBD1 (6 bases). Germline V gives CDR1 MNHEY, CDR2 SVGEGT. The CDR3 has 12 residues. Trimming left V 7 bases short and J 11 bases short, with 17 bases between. DNA of the CDR3: TGTGCCAGCATGAATGGGGGGCTGAAGGCTTTCTTT. Protein product: CASMNGGLKAFF.

This clonotype occurred many times. The rearrangement uses TRBV12-3 or TRBV12-4 and TRBJ2-5; 9 bases agree with TRBD1. The CDR3 contains 18 residues. With 6 bases clipped from V and 5 bases from J, the junction kept 19 bases outside the gene matches. The CDR3 loop reads CASREPTGGGPWAETQYF. DNA of the CDR3: TGTGCCAGCAGGGAACCGACAGGGGGAGGCCCTTGGGCGGAGACCCAGTACTTC.

This clonotype has at least ten counts. The chain carries TRBV20-1 and TRBJ2-3, with a possible D match to TRBD2 (5 bases). Germline-derived CDR1 and CDR2 are DFQATT and SNEGSKA (reference sequence). This CDR3 is built from 14 residues. Trimming cost V 3 bases and J 4 bases, with 14 bases left between them. The CDR3 here is CSARGPMGADTQYF. CDR3 bases: TGCAGTGCTAGGGGCCCAATGGGAGCAGATACGCAGTATTTT.

There are a few counts of this clonotype. The chain recombines TRBV2 with TRBJ2-4, with D uncertain. The CDR3 extends over 15 amino acids. V lost 7 bases and J lost 0, with 13 bases in between. Germline values: CDR1 SNHLY, CDR2 FYNNEI. The CDR3 protein is CASNGLGGAKNIQYF. The CDR3 nucleotides are TGTGCCAGCAACGGCCTAGGCGGAGCCAAAAACATTCAGTACTTC.

The chain has TRBV10-3 and TRBJ2-1; D is unclear. The CDR3 has 14 residues. Germline lookup yields CDR1 ENHRY and CDR2 SYGVKD. V lost 3 bases and J lost 1, with 7 bases in between. CDR3 loop: CAISDSTSYNEQFF. In nucleotides, the CDR3 is TGTGCCATCAGTGACTCAACTTCCTACAATGAGCAGTTCTTC.

In this sample, this clonotype turned up many times. This chain uses TRBV20-1 with TRBJ2-7, with no clear D. There are 13 residues in the CDR3. Germline CDR1 is DFQATT and CDR2 is SNEGSKA (reference sequence). V lost 3 bases and J lost 6, with 15 bases in between. CDR3 DNA sequence: TGCAGTGCTAGTGTAGGGTTCATAGGCGAGCAGTACTTC. This translates into CSASVGFIGEQYF.

This clonotype was observed a handful of times. The rearrangement joins TRBV12-3 or TRBV12-4 to TRBJ2-7, with TRBD2 identical over 8 bases. The CDR3 length is 15 residues. Trimming removed 3 bases from V and 1 base from J; junction bases left unmatched: 5. The CDR3 sequence: CASSFPGLGSYEQYF. The CDR3, as DNA: TGTGCCAGCAGTTTTCCGGGACTAGGGTCCTACGAGCAGTACTTC.

J is TRBJ2-1 and V is TRBV12-3 or TRBV12-4, with TRBD2 as a possible D gene (6 bases). There are 18 residues in the CDR3. V was clipped by 3 bases and J by 4 bases, with 22 bases between them. CDR3 residues: CASSFVLSGTRGYNEQFF. The CDR3 DNA follows: TGTGCCAGCAGTTTCGTTCTTAGCGGTACCCGAGGGTACAATGAGCAGTTCTTC.

This chain uses TRBV11-1 with TRBJ2-1; 9 nucleotides align to TRBD2. This CDR3 spans 15 amino acids. V shed 4 bases, J shed 3 bases, and the junction held 4 bases outside the gene matches. Germline V gene lookup returns CDR1 SGHAT and CDR2 FQDESV (reference sequence). The CDR3 region has the DNA TGTGCCAGCAGCTCTAGCGGGATCGACTACAATGAGCAGTTCTTC. Encoded protein: CASSSSGIDYNEQFF.

This clonotype was counted only a few times. The chain is built from TRBV5-1 and TRBJ1-1, with D perhaps TRBD1 (5 bases). The CDR3 is made up of 17 amino acids. Trimming shortened V by 2 bases and J by 5 bases, and 22 bases separated the two germline ends. In germline, CDR1 is SGHRS, CDR2 YFSETQ. CDR3 in amino acids: CASSLQGFGAVETEAFF. In DNA, the CDR3 is TGCGCCAGCAGCTTACAAGGGTTTGGGGCAGTCGAAACTGAAGCTTTCTTT.

A remark on this clonotype: One end of the junction fails to match germline, which may point to a read error. The rearrangement uses TRBV7-3 and TRBJ2-3; D ambiguous. In germline, CDR1 is SGHTA, CDR2 FQGTGA. CDR3 length equals 13 residues. DNA of the CDR3: TGTGCCAGCAGCTTAACTTCCCCTACCCTTGTGAATTTT. Translation: CASSLTSPTLVNF. The full variable domain, rest sourced from reference TRBV7-3 and TRBJ2-3, is GAGVSQTPSNKVTEKGKYVELRCDPISGHTALYWYRQSLGQGPEFLIYFQGTGAADDSGLPNDRFFAVRPEGSVSTLKIQRTERGDSAVYLCASSLTSPTLVNFGPGTRLTVL.

This clonotype was observed a handful of times. The CDR3 DNA reads as TGTGCCAGCAGCCTCGGGACCCCAAACCAAGAGACCCAGTACTTC. It codes for CASSLGTPNQETQYF. This chain joins TRBV12-3 or TRBV12-4 and TRBJ2-5; D is tentatively TRBD1 or TRBD2 (5 bases each). V was pared by 6 bases and J by 0 bases, with 14 bases between. The length of the CDR3 is 15 residues.

The chain has TRBV12-3 or TRBV12-4 and TRBJ2-2; 8 nucleotides match TRBD2. Trimming cost V 6 bases and J 4 bases; bases outside gene matches: 13. This CDR3 spans 17 amino acids. CDR3: CASRPHSAGVITGELFF. CDR3 DNA sequence: TGTGCCAGCAGACCCCACTCAGCGGGAGTTATCACCGGGGAGCTGTTTTTT.

A few counts support this clonotype. The chain uses TRBV7-2 and TRBJ2-1, with a possible D match to TRBD2 (5 bases). This CDR3 comprises 17 residues. CDR1 is SGHTA, CDR2 FQGNSA, per germline. Trimming took 1 base from V and 2 from J, leaving 15 bases between them. CDR3 coding DNA: TGTGCCAGCAGCTTAGTAGAGCCGGACTTACCCTACAATGAGCAGTTCTTC. Its translation: CASSLVEPDLPYNEQFF.

This clonotype was seen more than once but under ten times. The J gene is TRBJ2-7, the V gene TRBV13; D tentatively fits TRBD1 or TRBD2 (5 bases each). The CDR3 length is 13 residues. Per germline, CDR1 PRHDT and CDR2 FYEKMQ (reference sequence). The ends were cut back, 5 bases at V and 2 bases at J, with 10 bases in the middle. CDR3 loop: CASSGGQTYEQYF. The CDR3, as DNA: TGTGCCAGCAGCGGAGGACAAACCTACGAGCAGTACTTC.

The sample holds a few counts of this clonotype. The rearrangement uses TRBV20-1 and TRBJ2-2, with D hard to call. The germline CDR1 and CDR2 sequences are DFQATT and SNEGSKA (reference sequence). This CDR3 is 14 amino acids long. With 1 base removed from V and 4 bases from J, the gap between germline ends came to 10 bases. As DNA, the CDR3 is TGCAGTGCTAGAGTTCTCTTTAGCACCGGGGAGCTGTTTTTT. Its protein product is CSARVLFSTGELFF.

The chain joins TRBV29-1 to TRBJ2-1; 10 nucleotides line up with TRBD2. CDR3 length: 13 amino acids. The V gene end was trimmed by 6 bases and the J gene end by 10 bases; junction bases not matched to a gene: 9. Germline V gene data show CDR1 as SQVTM and CDR2 as ANQGSEA. CDR3 sequence: CSVAWSGRVEQFF. The CDR3 nucleotides are TGCAGCGTGGCATGGAGCGGGAGGGTCGAGCAGTTCTTC.

This clonotype was seen ten or more times. The chain couples TRBV11-3 to TRBJ2-5, with 8 bases lining up with TRBD1. V shed 3 bases and J 5 bases; nucleotides not matched to a gene: 8. The CDR3 totals 15 residues. Germline-derived CDR1 and CDR2 are SGHNT and YENEEA. CDR3 DNA: TGTGCCAGCAGCTTGCAAACAGGGGGTTTGGAGACCCAGTACTTC. Its protein product is CASSLQTGGLETQYF. The complete variable domain, with remaining parts taken from reference TRBV11-3 and TRBJ2-5, reads EAGVVQSPRYKIIEKKQPVAFWCNPISGHNTLYWYLQNLGQGPELLIRYENEEAVDDSQLPKDRFSAERLKGVDSTLKIQPAELGDSAVYLCASSLQTGGLETQYFGPGTRLLVL.

This clonotype has a handful of counts. V gene TRBV9 combines with J gene TRBJ2-1; the D is unclear. The CDR3 runs to 15 residues. The germline gives CDR1 SGDLS, CDR2 YYNGEE. Trimming shortened V by 0 bases and J by 0 bases, and 7 bases separated the two germline ends. The CDR3 loop reads CASSVVESSYNEQFF. CDR3 nucleotide sequence: TGTGCCAGCAGCGTAGTTGAGAGCTCCTACAATGAGCAGTTCTTC.

As DNA, the CDR3 is TGTGCCAGCAGCCAAGACAGGGGGGATTCACTAGCGGCCCTTGGGGAGGAGACCCAGTACTTC. Translation gives CASSQDRGDSLAALGEETQYF. The chain employs TRBV4-2 and TRBJ2-5; weak D call: TRBD2 (8 bases). Germline V gene lookup returns CDR1 LGHNA and CDR2 YNFKEQ. The CDR3 is made up of 21 amino acids. V lost 0 bases, J lost 5 bases, and 31 bases lay in between.

This clonotype was counted a few times. This sequence joins TRBV5-1 and TRBJ2-7; 7 bases are shared with TRBD2. This CDR3 contains 15 residues. The germline gives CDR1 SGHRS, CDR2 YFSETQ. V gave up 0 bases and J gave up 7 bases; unmatched junction bases: 10. CDR3 in amino acids: CASSLGRLASGEQYF. DNA for the CDR3: TGCGCCAGCAGCTTGGGACGGCTGGCTAGCGGAGAGCAGTACTTC.

This clonotype was seen only a few times. The chain has TRBV5-5 and TRBJ2-7, with D possibly matching TRBD2 (6 bases). The CDR3 covers 16 residues. The V gene lost 1 base and the J gene lost 1 base, with 15 bases spanning the gap. Germline CDR1 is SGHKS and CDR2 is YYEKEE (reference sequence). For the CDR3, the DNA is TGTGCCAGCAGCTTGTTGGGAGGAGGAGGGTCCTACGAGCAGTACTTC. Encoded protein: CASSLLGGGGSYEQYF.

V usage is TRBV10-3 and J usage is TRBJ2-1; the D gene is possibly TRBD1 (5 bases). This CDR3 is 16 amino acids long. V lost 3 bases and J lost 2, with 14 bases in between. The germline gives CDR1 ENHRY, CDR2 SYGVKD. CDR3 bases: TGTGCCATCAGTGATATGTATCAGGGCACCTACAATGAGCAGTTCTTC. Amino acid sequence: CAISDMYQGTYNEQFF.

V gene TRBV7-2 combines with J gene TRBJ2-4; 10 nucleotides align to TRBD2. The ends lost 5 bases at V and 4 bases at J; junction bases unmatched: 5. The germline V gene has CDR1 SGHTA and CDR2 FQGNSA. CDR3 length: 15 residues. CDR3 DNA: TGTGCCAGCAGCCCCTCGACTAGCGGGAAAAACATTCAGTACTTC. Its protein is CASSPSTSGKNIQYF.

The V gene is TRBV29-1, the J gene TRBJ2-7, with TRBD2 matching over 7 bases. There are 15 residues in the CDR3. The junction had 14 bases not matched to a gene; V was cut back by 7 bases and J by 2 bases. The germline gives CDR1 SQVTM, CDR2 ANQGSEA. Here the CDR3 DNA reads TGCAGCGCCTCAGCGGGGCCATCTTTCGCCTACGAGCAGTACTTC. Translated: CSASAGPSFAYEQYF.

In this sample, this clonotype turned up a few times. The junction departs from germline at one end; a sequencing error may be responsible. The CDR3 protein is CASSIGTSNNEQFF. As DNA, the CDR3 is TGTGCTAGCAGCATCGGGACTAGTAACAATGAGCAGTTCTTC. The chain carries TRBV7-7 and TRBJ2-1, with 8 bases fitting TRBD2. CDR1 is SSHAT and CDR2 is FNYEAQ in the germline V gene (reference sequence). The length of the CDR3 is 14 residues.

The rearrangement joins TRBV10-3 to TRBJ2-7; D perhaps matches TRBD1 (6 bases). The CDR3 runs 13 residues. Germline loops: CDR1 ENHRY, CDR2 SYGVKD. V lost 6 bases, J lost 6 bases, and 15 bases lay in between. The CDR3 is CAIRKISDSEQYF. The DNA of the CDR3 is TGTGCCATCAGGAAAATTTCGGACAGCGAGCAGTACTTC.